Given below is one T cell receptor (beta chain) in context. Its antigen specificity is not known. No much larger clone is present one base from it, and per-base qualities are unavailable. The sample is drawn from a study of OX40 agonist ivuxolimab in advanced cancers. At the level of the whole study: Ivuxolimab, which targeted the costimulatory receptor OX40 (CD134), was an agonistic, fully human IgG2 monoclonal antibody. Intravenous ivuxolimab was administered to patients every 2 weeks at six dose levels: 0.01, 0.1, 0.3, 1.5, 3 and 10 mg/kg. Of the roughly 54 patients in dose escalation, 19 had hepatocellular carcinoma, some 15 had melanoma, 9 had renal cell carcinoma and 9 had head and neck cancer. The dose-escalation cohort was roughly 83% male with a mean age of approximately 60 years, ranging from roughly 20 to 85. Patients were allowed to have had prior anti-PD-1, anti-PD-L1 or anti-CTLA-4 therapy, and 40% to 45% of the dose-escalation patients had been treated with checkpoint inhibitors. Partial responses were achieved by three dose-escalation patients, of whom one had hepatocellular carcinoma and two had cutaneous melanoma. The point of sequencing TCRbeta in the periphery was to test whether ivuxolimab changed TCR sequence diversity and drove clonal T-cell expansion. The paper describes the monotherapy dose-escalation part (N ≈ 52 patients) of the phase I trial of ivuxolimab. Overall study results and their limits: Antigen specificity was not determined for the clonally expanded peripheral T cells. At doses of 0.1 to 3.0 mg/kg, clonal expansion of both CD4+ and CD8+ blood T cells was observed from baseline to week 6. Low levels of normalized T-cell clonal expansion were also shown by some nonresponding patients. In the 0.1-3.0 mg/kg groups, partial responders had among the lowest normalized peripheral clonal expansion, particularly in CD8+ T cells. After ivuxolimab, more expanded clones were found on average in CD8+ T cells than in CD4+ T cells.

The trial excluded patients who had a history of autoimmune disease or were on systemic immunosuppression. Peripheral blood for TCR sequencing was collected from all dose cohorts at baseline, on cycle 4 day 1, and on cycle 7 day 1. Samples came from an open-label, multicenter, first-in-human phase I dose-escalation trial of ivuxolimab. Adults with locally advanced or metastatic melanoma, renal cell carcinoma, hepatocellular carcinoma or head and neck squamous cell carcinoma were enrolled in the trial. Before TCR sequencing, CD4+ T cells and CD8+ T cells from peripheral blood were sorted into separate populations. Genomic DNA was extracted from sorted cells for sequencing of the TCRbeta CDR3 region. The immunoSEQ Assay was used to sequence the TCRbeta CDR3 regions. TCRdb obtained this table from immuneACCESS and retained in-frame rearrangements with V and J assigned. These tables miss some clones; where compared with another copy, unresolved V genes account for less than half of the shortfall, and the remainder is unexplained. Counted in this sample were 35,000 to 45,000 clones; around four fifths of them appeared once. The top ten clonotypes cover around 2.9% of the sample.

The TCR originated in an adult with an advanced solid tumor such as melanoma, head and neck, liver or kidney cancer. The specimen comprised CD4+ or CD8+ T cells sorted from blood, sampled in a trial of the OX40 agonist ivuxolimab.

The nucleotide sequence is given as TGTGCCAGCGGACAGCTTTTCAATGAAAAACTGTTTTTT. It specifies CASGQLFNEKLFF. This receptor chain uses TRBV2 and TRBJ1-4, with TRBD1 as a weak D call on 6 bases. V loses 8 bases of germline sequence and J loses 5 bases, and the interval between the two ends is 12 bases. The CDR3 has 13 amino acids, counting the end cysteine and phenylalanine. Left in the record is the CDR3 DNA by itself, 39 bases read in frame from the first base. CDR1 and CDR2, looked up from the germline V gene, are SNHLY and FYNNEI. Reference TRBV2 and TRBJ1-4 genes cover what lies past the CDR3, so the full variable domain is EPEVTQTPSHQVTQMGQEVILRCVPISNHLYFYWYRQILGQKVEFLVSFYNNEISEKSEIFDDQFSVERPDGSNFTLKIRSTKLEDSAMYFCASGQLFNEKLFFGSGTQLSVL.